These 14 T cell receptor beta chains were all obtained from the same sample, sequenced in a study of blood T cell repertoires in COVID-19. The table came from immunoSEQ multiplex PCR; TCRdb's copy has only in-frame clones and leaves some out. The data show approximately 100,000 clones, with over 75% seen just once and roughly 13% held by the top ten. The material sequenced was peripheral blood. The receptors were sampled from a human donor in a cohort sampled during active or convalescent COVID-19.

J is TRBJ1-1 and V is TRBV10-3, with a possible D match to TRBD1 (6 bases). Trimming took off 6 bases at V and 0 bases at J, with 17 bases between the two ends. CDR3 length equals 16 residues. CDR1 and CDR2 (germline): ENHRY, SYGVKD. The CDR3 DNA reads TGTGCCATCAGCGCACAGGGTGGGGTGGTGAACACTGAAGCTTTCTTT. It yields the protein CAISAQGGVVNTEAFF.

The rearrangement joins TRBV5-6 to TRBJ1-6; 8 bases fit TRBD1. The J segment lost 8 bases and the V segment lost 1 base, leaving 11 bases of the junction unmatched. CDR3 length: 17 amino acids. Germline values: CDR1 SGHDT, CDR2 YYEEEE. The chain's CDR3 is CASSLSPGGNRDSPLHF. The CDR3 DNA sequence: TGTGCCAGCAGCTTGTCGCCAGGGGGCAATAGGGATTCACCCCTCCACTTT.

This clone occurred a few times. V is TRBV9 and J is TRBJ2-1; 7 bases are shared with TRBD2. The V gene's germline CDR1 is SGDLS and CDR2 YYNGEE. V gave up 3 bases and J gave up 4 bases; unmatched junction bases: 4. The CDR3 length is 14 residues. The CDR3 region is CASSERDYYNEQFF. DNA for the CDR3: TGTGCCAGCAGCGAAAGGGACTATTACAATGAGCAGTTCTTC.

This clone was seen only once. J is TRBJ1-1 and V is TRBV7-3; no clear D. Germline values: CDR1 SGHTA, CDR2 FQGTGA. V was clipped by 1 base and J by 4 bases, with 13 bases between them. The CDR3 consists of 15 residues. CDR3 amino acids: CASSLNAGRGTEAFF. In DNA form, the CDR3 reads TGTGCCAGCAGCTTAAATGCCGGCCGGGGCACTGAAGCTTTCTTT. Full variable domain (missing parts from reference TRBV7-3 and TRBJ1-1): GAGVSQTPSNKVTEKGKYVELRCDPISGHTALYWYRQSLGQGPEFLIYFQGTGAADDSGLPNDRFFAVRPEGSVSTLKIQRTERGDSAVYLCASSLNAGRGTEAFFGQGTRLTVV.

As DNA, the CDR3 is TGTGCCAGCAGCGTAGGAACAACCATTAATTCACCCCTCCACTTT. Residues: CASSVGTTINSPLHF. The chain links TRBV9 to TRBJ1-6; D is ambiguous. CDR1 and CDR2 from the germline V gene are SGDLS and YYNGEE. This CDR3 has 15 residues. V lost 0 bases and J 6 bases, leaving 10 bases between the germline ends.

The rearrangement joins TRBV7-2 to TRBJ2-7; TRBD1 aligns across 9 bases. The junction had 11 bases not matched to a gene; V was cut back by 6 bases and J by 2 bases. Per the germline V gene, CDR1 is SGHTA and CDR2 is FQGNSA. The CDR3 is 16 amino acids. CDR3 nucleotide sequence: TGTGCCAGCAGACGCACCGGGACAGGGTCCACCTACGAGCAGTACTTC. It is translated as CASRRTGTGSTYEQYF.

The V gene is TRBV24-1, the J gene TRBJ2-3, with D possibly matching TRBD1 (6 bases). The CDR3 runs 13 residues. CDR1 and CDR2 from the germline V gene are KGHDR and SFDVKD. V was cut by 4 bases and J by 6 bases, with 10 bases left in between. The CDR3 loop is CATSELDRDTQYF. In nucleotides, the CDR3 is TGTGCCACCAGTGAGCTCGACAGGGATACGCAGTATTTT.

V and J are TRBV6-6 and TRBJ1-6; D is unresolved. CDR3 length: 14 amino acids. Trimming pared 7 bases from V and 7 bases from J, leaving 14 bases between. Germline V gives CDR1 MNHNY, CDR2 SVGAGI (reference sequence). CDR3 nucleotides: TGTGCCAGCACCGGCCCCGGAGCCAATTCACCCCTCCACTTT. It yields the protein CASTGPGANSPLHF.

The V call is TRBV4-2, the J call TRBJ2-7; TRBD2 agrees at 9 bases. This CDR3 is built from 14 residues. CDR1 LGHNA and CDR2 YNFKEQ come from the germline V gene. Trimming cost V 8 bases and J 0 bases; bases outside gene matches: 5. The CDR3 bases are TGTGCCAGCGGATTAGCGGGGGCCTCCTACGAGCAGTACTTC. Protein product: CASGLAGASYEQYF.

This sequence joins TRBV27 and TRBJ2-7; D may be TRBD2 (5 bases). Trimming took off 4 bases at V and 6 bases at J, with 16 bases between the two ends. The V gene's germline CDR1 is MNHEY and CDR2 SMNVEV (reference sequence). The CDR3 sequence is 14 residues long. The CDR3 protein is CASSWRGQGGEQYF. CDR3 nucleotides: TGTGCCAGCAGTTGGCGAGGGCAAGGTGGCGAGCAGTACTTC.

This chain uses TRBV7-5 with TRBJ2-1; TRBD2, the D gene given by the table, was not confirmed from the DNA. TRBV7-5 is designated a pseudogene. There are 16 residues in the CDR3. The CDR3 sequence is CVRSIIGTSGYNEQFF. CDR3 in DNA: TGTGTCAGAAGCATAATCGGGACTAGCGGATACAATGAGCAGTTCTTC.

This clone occurred a few times. CDR3: CASKYGTEIGYTF. The CDR3 bases are TGTGCCAGTAAGTATGGGACAGAGATAGGCTACACCTTC. The chain carries TRBV19 and TRBJ1-2; 7 positions match TRBD1. V shed 7 bases, J shed 8 bases, and the junction held 10 bases outside the gene matches. CDR1 and CDR2 (germline): LNHDA, SQIVND (reference sequence). There are 13 residues in the CDR3.

The chain employs TRBV28 and TRBJ1-5; 12 bases fit TRBD1. CDR1 is MDHEN, CDR2 SYDVKM, per germline. The CDR3 has 15 residues. With V trimmed by 6 bases and J by 2 bases, 2 bases remained unmatched. CDR3 DNA sequence: TGTGCCAGCAGGGGGACAGGGGGCGGCAATCAGCCCCAGCATTTT. It is translated as CASRGTGGGNQPQHF. Full variable domain (rest looked up from reference TRBV28 and TRBJ1-5): DVKVTQSSRYLVKRTGEKVFLECVQDMDHENMFWYRQDPGLGLRLIYFSYDVKMKEKGDIPEGYSVSREKKERFSLILESASTNQTSMYLCASRGTGGGNQPQHFGDGTRLSIL.

The chain joins TRBV4-2 to TRBJ2-3, with D unresolved. Looked up from germline, CDR1 is LGHNA and CDR2 is YNFKEQ. V was pared by 0 bases and J by 3 bases, with 10 bases between. The CDR3 runs 15 residues. CDR3 coding DNA: TGTGCCAGCAGCCAAGATCTACGGGTAACAGATACGCAGTATTTT. Protein product: CASSQDLRVTDTQYF.